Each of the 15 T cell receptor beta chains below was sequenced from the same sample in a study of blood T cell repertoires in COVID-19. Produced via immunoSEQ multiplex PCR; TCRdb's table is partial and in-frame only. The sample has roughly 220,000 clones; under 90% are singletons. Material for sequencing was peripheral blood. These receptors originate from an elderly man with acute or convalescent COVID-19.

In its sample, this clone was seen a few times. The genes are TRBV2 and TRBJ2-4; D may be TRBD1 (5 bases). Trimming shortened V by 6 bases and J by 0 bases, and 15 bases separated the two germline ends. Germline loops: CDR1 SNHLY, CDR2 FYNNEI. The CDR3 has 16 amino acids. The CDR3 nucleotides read TGTGCCAGCAGCCGCTGGGGCAGCTCAGCCAAAAACATTCAGTACTTC. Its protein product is CASSRWGSSAKNIQYF.

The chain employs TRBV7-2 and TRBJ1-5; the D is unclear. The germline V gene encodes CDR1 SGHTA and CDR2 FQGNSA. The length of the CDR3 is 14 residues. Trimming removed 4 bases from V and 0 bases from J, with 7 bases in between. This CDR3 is CASSSTFSNQPQHF. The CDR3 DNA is TGTGCCAGCAGCTCGACTTTTAGCAATCAGCCCCAGCATTTT.

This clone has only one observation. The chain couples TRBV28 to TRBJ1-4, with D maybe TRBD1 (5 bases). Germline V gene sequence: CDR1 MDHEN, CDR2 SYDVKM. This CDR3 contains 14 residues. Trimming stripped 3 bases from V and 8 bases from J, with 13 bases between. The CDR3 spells CASSFDRWGEKLFF. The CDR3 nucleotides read TGTGCCAGCAGTTTTGATCGGTGGGGCGAAAAACTGTTTTTT.

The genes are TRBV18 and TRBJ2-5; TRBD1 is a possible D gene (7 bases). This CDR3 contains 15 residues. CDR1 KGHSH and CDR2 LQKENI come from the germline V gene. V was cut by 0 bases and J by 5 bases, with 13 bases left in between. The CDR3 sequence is CASSPPASGGETQYF. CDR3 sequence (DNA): TGTGCCAGCTCACCACCGGCTTCAGGGGGGGAGACCCAGTACTTC.

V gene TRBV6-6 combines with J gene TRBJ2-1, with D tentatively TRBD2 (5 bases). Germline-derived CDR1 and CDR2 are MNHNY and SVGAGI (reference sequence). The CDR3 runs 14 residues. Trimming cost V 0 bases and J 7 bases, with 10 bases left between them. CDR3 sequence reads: CASSYSRARNEQFF. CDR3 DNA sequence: TGTGCCAGCAGTTACTCGAGGGCACGGAATGAGCAGTTCTTC.

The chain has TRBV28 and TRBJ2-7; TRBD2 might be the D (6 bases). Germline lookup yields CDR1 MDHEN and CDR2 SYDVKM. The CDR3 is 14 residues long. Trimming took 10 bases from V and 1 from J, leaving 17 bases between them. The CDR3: CAITAGGTSYEQYF. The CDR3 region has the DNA TGTGCCATTACGGCCGGGGGAACTTCCTACGAGCAGTACTTC.

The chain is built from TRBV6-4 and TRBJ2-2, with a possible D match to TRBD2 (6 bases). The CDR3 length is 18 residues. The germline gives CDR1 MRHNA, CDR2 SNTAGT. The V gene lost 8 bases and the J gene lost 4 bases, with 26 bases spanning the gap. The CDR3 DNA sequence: TGTGCCAGCCCCTCGAATGGAGGGAGAAGGAGGTGCACCGGGGAGCTGTTTTTT. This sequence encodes CASPSNGGRRRCTGELFF.

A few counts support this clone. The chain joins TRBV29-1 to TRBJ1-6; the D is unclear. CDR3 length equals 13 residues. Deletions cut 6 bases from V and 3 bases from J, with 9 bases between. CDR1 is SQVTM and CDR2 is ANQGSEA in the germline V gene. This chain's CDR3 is CSVGENYNSPLHF. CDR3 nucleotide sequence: TGCAGCGTCGGGGAGAACTATAATTCACCCCTCCACTTT. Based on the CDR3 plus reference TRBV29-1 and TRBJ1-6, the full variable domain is SAVISQKPSRDICQRGTSLTIQCQVDSQVTMMFWYRQQPGQSLTLIATANQGSEATYESGFVIDKFPISRPNLTFSTLTVSNMSPEDSSIYLCSVGENYNSPLHFGNGTRLTVT.

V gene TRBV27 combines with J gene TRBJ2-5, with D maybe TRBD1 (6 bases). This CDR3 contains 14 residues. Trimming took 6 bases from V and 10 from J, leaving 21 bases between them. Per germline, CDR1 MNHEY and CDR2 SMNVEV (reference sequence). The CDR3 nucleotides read TGTGCCAGCAGAATTACCCCCTTCGTAGGGGGCCAGTACTTC. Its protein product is CASRITPFVGGQYF.

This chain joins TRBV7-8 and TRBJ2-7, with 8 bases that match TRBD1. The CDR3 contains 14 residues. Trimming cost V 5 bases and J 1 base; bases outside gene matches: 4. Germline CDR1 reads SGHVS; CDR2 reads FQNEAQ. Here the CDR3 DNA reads TGTGCCAGCAGCGGAGGACAGGGTTCCTACGAGCAGTACGTC. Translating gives CASSGGQGSYEQYV.

The CDR3 nucleotides read TGTGCCAGCAGCCAAGAGGGCCAGGCTTTCGTAGATACGCAGTATTTT. Protein sequence: CASSQEGQAFVDTQYF. The V and J genes are TRBV3-1 (or the pseudogene TRBV3-2) and TRBJ2-3; unclear D gene. This CDR3 region has 16 residues. V lost 0 bases, J lost 5 bases, and 15 bases lay in between. The germline CDR1 and CDR2 sequences are LGHDT and YNNKEL (reference sequence).

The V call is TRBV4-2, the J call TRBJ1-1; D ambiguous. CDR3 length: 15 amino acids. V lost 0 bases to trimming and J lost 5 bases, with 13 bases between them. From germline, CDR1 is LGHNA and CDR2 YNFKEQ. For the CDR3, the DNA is TGTGCCAGCAGCCAAGATAGATGGGGAGGGACTGAAGCTTTCTTT. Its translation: CASSQDRWGGTEAFF.

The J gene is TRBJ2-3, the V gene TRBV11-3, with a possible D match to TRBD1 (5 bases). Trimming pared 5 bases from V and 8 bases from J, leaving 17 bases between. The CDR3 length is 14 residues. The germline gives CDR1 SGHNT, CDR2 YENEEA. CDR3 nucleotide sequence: TGTGCCAGCAGCCAAGCCTTTGGGGCCTCTACGCAGTATTTT. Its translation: CASSQAFGASTQYF.

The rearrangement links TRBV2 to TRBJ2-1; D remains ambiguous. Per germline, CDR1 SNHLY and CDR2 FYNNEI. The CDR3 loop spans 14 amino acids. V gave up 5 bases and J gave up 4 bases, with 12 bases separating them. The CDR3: CASSPNTRYNEQFF. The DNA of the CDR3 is TGTGCCAGCAGTCCCAACACGCGGTACAATGAGCAGTTCTTC. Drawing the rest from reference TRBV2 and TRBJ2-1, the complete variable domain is EPEVTQTPSHQVTQMGQEVILRCVPISNHLYFYWYRQILGQKVEFLVSFYNNEISEKSEIFDDQFSVERPDGSNFTLKIRSTKLEDSAMYFCASSPNTRYNEQFFGPGTRLTVL.

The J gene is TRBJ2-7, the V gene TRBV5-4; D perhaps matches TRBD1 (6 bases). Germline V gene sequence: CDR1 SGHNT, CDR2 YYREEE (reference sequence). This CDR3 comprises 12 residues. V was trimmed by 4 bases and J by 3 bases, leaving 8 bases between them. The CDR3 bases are TGTGCCAGCAGCACGACAGGCTACGAGCAGTACTTC. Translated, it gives CASSTTGYEQYF. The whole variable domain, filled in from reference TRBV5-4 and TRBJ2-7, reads ETGVTQSPTHLIKTRGQQVTLRCSSQSGHNTVSWYQQALGQGPQFIFQYYREEENGRGNFPPRFSGLQFPNYSSELNVNALELDDSALYLCASSTTGYEQYFGPGTRLTVT.